A single sample is the source of the 10 T cell receptor beta chains below, sequenced in a study of cytomegalovirus exposure and HLA in healthy donors (dated by TCRdb to the late 2010s). The protocol used for the library was the immunoSEQ multiplex PCR assay. A mixture of 60 forward primers for TCR Vbeta segments and 13 reverse primers for TCR Jbeta segments was used in the multiplex PCR. TCRdb holds this immuneACCESS table with in-frame rearrangements only. Some clones are missing; in checked studies, unresolved V genes explain under half, and the rest has no known cause. The sample table records fewer than 250,000 clones; roughly three quarters of these occur just once. The ten most abundant clones make up roughly 1.5% of the sample. Sequencing was performed on PBMCs. These receptors originate from a woman in her forties or fifties in good health and CMV-seronegative.

This clone is termed medium-sized. The chain is built from TRBV4-1 and TRBJ2-7; 9 bases fit TRBD2. The CDR3 runs to 15 residues. Germline loops: CDR1 MGHRA, CDR2 YSYEKL. With 1 base clipped from V and 4 bases from J, the junction kept 5 bases outside the gene matches. The DNA of the CDR3 is TGCGCCAGCAGCCAAGGACTAGCGGTGCGGTACGAGCAGTACTTC. It codes for CASSQGLAVRYEQYF.

The chain links TRBV15 to TRBJ2-5, with 7 positions matching TRBD1. The DNA end is more similar to TRBJ2-7, so the J call may be wrong. The CDR3 totals 15 residues. Germline V gene data show CDR1 as LNHNV and CDR2 as YYDKDF (reference sequence). The CDR3 loop is CATSRPGQASYEQYF. The CDR3 DNA is TGTGCCACCAGCAGGCCAGGACAGGCCTCCTACGAGCAGTACTTC.

V usage is TRBV5-6 and J usage is TRBJ2-7; D unclear. The CDR3 has 11 amino acids. CDR1 is SGHDT, CDR2 YYEEEE, per germline. The V and J ends lost 4 bases and 1 base respectively, with 3 bases between them. Here the CDR3 reads CASSHSYEQYF. In DNA, the CDR3 is TGTGCCAGCAGCCATTCCTACGAGCAGTACTTC.

The chain is built from TRBV19 and TRBJ1-5; TRBD1 matches at 7 bases. V was pared by 4 bases and J by 1 base, with 13 bases of the junction left unmatched. This CDR3 has 18 amino acids. Germline V gene lookup returns CDR1 LNHDA and CDR2 SQIVND (reference sequence). CDR3 coding DNA: TGTGCCAGTAGTAGGGGGAGACAGGGACCCATGAGCAATCAGCCCCAGCATTTT. This sequence encodes CASSRGRQGPMSNQPQHF.

The V call is TRBV12-5, the J call TRBJ2-3; 9 nucleotides line up with TRBD2. This CDR3 has 14 amino acids. Germline V gene data show CDR1 as LGHNT and CDR2 as FRNRAP. Trimming at V came to 7 bases and at J to 5 bases, leaving 7 bases not matched to a gene. CDR3 sequence: CASASSGSGDTQYF. The CDR3 coding sequence is TGTGCTAGTGCTAGTAGCGGGAGTGGAGATACGCAGTATTTT.

The J gene is TRBJ2-5, the V gene TRBV6-5, with 7 bases fitting TRBD1. V trimming: 1 base; J trimming: 3 bases; junction bases outside the gene matches: 2. Per the germline V gene, CDR1 is MNHEY and CDR2 is SVGAGI. There are 14 residues in the CDR3. The CDR3 DNA reads as TGTGCCAGCAGTTACTTGGGGACAGAAGAGACCCAGTACTTC. Its translation: CASSYLGTEETQYF.

The chain employs TRBV7-2 and TRBJ2-1; a possible D gene is TRBD2 (7 bases). CDR1 and CDR2 (germline): SGHTA, FQGNSA. With 5 bases removed from V and 3 bases from J, the gap between germline ends came to 17 bases. There are 16 residues in the CDR3. The CDR3 region is CASSPQAGANYNEQFF. The DNA for the CDR3 is TGTGCCAGCAGCCCACAGGCGGGGGCCAACTACAATGAGCAGTTCTTC.

The chain employs TRBV4-1 and TRBJ1-2; D might be TRBD1 (6 bases). There are 17 residues in the CDR3. CDR1 and CDR2 from the germline V gene are MGHRA and YSYEKL. Trimming removed 1 base from V and 4 bases from J, with 19 bases in between. CDR3 protein: CASSQATSGQTIYGYTF. DNA for the CDR3: TGCGCCAGCAGCCAAGCTACATCTGGACAGACTATCTATGGCTACACCTTC.

V is TRBV19 and J is TRBJ1-2; a weak D match, TRBD1 (5 bases). The CDR3 is made up of 16 amino acids. Between the trimmed V and J ends, which lost 6 bases and 4 bases, there was a span of 21 bases. The V gene's germline CDR1 is LNHDA and CDR2 SQIVND (reference sequence). The CDR3 here is CASRNRDYLSGYGYTF. Here the CDR3 DNA reads TGTGCCAGTAGGAACCGGGACTACCTTTCCGGCTATGGCTACACCTTC.

This clone was detected a few times. The rearrangement links TRBV7-9 to TRBJ1-2, with D tentatively TRBD1 (6 bases). The V and J ends lost 5 bases and 2 bases respectively, with 9 bases between them. The germline V gene has CDR1 SEHNR and CDR2 FQNEAQ (reference sequence). The CDR3 totals 13 residues. CDR3 residues: CASSHGQNYGYTF. The CDR3 DNA reads TGTGCCAGCAGCCATGGACAGAACTATGGCTACACCTTC.